Sequencing of this T cell receptor (beta chain) was carried out in a study of blood T cell repertoires in COVID-19. The overall study: COVID-19 samples from acute and convalescent phases originated in the United States, Italy and Spain. PBMCs, B-cell-depleted T cells, or T cells were the source of the cDNA or gDNA that made up the material.

Authors' data handling: Amplification of reference gene primers provided the estimated nucleated cell counts. Using immunoSEQ multiplex PCR, the repertoire was profiled, and TCRdb retains in-frame clones only, with some absent. Clonal size and the V and J genes are those of that table, whereas D and trimming came from the DNA. This table has about 180,000 clones, 70% to 90% appearing once. The CDR3 spans 11 residues. CDR1 and CDR2 (germline): SGHRS, YFSETQ. The V end lost 3 bases, the J end lost 4 bases, and 2 bases lay between the germline ends. The sequence came from a man aged 55-75 years with acute or convalescent COVID-19. The chain is built from TRBV5-1 and TRBJ2-1, with unresolved D. The sequencing input was peripheral blood. The CDR3 loop reads CASSSYNEQFF. The DNA for the CDR3 is TGCGCCAGCAGCTCGTACAATGAGCAGTTCTTC.